This TCR beta chain comes out of a study of shared clonotypes between healthy human individuals. Notes on the study in general: Among donors, the sharing of clonotypes was expected to be influenced by sequencing depth.

Positively selected for CCR7, the CD45RO-negative cells used as naive CD8 cells excluded terminally differentiated effector memory CD45RA+ cells. Details on this clone: Antigen unknown.

Libraries were prepared by immunoSEQ multiplex PCR; TCRdb keeps only in-frame clonotypes and omits some of them. This sample has around 620,000 clones, with about 95% found just once. This TCR derives from a woman aged 30 to 39 in good health. Sequenced input: naive CD8+ T cells sorted from blood.

The CDR3 bases are TGTGCCTGGAGTGACCGGTCACAGGAAAACACTGAAGCTTTCTTT. It codes for CAWSDRSQENTEAFF. This rearrangement joins TRBV30 to TRBJ1-1; possible D gene TRBD1, 5 bases. This CDR3 has 15 residues. Germline V gene lookup returns CDR1 GTSNPN and CDR2 SVGIG (reference sequence). The V end lost 1 base, the J end lost 2 bases, and 14 bases lay between the germline ends.